What follows describes a single TCR beta chain. Its antigen remains unknown. The Oncomine TCR Beta short-read assay was applied to DNA of cultured CD4+ T cells. TCRdb ran MiXCR on the PCR reads and lists one entry per CDR3 protein. This table has tens of thousands of distinct CDR3 sequences, around 62% appearing once. Treatment meaning: approximately nine-day PBMC culture with coronavirus spike peptide pools or control peptides (ViraFEST assay). This entry belongs to a study of vaccination and CD4 T cells after COVID-19. Study-wide context: Convalescent individuals numbered four females and six males, two being Hispanic. Investigators took post-vaccine samples a median about 65 days after dose two, within a range of 14 to 241. Each control culture was treated with a CEFX pool, an HIV-1 Nef pool, or no peptide.

There are 13 residues in the CDR3. Germline V gene data show CDR1 as SGHDN and CDR2 as FVKESK. Trimming cost V 2 bases and J 6 bases, with 11 bases left between them. Material for sequencing was CD4+ T cells from blood, cultured in vitro. The rearrangement uses TRBV14 and TRBJ2-7; D gene uncertain. The receptor was derived from a human donor who had recovered from COVID-19. The CDR3: CASSQKRLGEQYF. The CDR3 coding sequence is TGTGCCAGCAGCCAAAAACGACTCGGCGAGCAGTACTTC.